Given below is one T cell receptor beta chain in context. These data come from a study of PD-L1 blockade in urothelial cancer. In the study overall: Peripheral blood specimens exhibited a median yield of about 150,000 T cells.

Profiling relied on immunoSEQ multiplex PCR, and the TCRdb table lists in-frame clones only, not all of them. The data contain tens of thousands of clones, around four fifths of them singletons. Time point defined: pretreatment peripheral blood. CDR3 length: 12 amino acids. CDR1 is ENHRY and CDR2 is SYGVKD in the germline V gene. The V segment lost 10 bases and the J segment 7 bases; nucleotides outside the gene matches: 7. The chain has TRBV10-3 and TRBJ1-5; 7 bases agree with TRBD1. The sample in question was PBMCs, obtained around atezolizumab (anti-PD-L1) treatment. This TCR was recovered from a man in his forties with urothelial cancer. The CDR3 DNA sequence: TGTGCCACTCGTCAGGGGGAACAGCCCCAGCATTTT. It yields the protein CATRQGEQPQHF.